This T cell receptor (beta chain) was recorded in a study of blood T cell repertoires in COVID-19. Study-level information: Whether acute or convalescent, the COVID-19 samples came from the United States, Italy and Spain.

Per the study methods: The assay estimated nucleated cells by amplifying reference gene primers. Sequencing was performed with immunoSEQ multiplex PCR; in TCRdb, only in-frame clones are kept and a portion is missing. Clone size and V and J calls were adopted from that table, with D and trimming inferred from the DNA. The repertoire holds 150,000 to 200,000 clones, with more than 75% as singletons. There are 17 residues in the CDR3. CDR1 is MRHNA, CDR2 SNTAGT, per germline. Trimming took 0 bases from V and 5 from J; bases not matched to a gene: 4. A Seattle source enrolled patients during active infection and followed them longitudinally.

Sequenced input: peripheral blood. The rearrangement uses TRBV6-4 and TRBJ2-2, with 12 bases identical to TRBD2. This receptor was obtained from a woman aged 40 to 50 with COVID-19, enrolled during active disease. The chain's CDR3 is CASSDSASGRDTGELFF. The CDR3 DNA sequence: TGTGCCAGCAGTGACTCCGCTAGCGGGAGGGATACCGGGGAGCTGTTTTTT.